The 26 T cell receptor beta chains below were found in one sample sequenced in a study of beta chain features in type 1 diabetes. Expressed TCRB transcripts were sequenced because the isolated RNA had all been reverse transcribed beforehand. Sequencing was performed with immunoSEQ multiplex PCR; in TCRdb, only in-frame clones are kept and a portion is missing. The sample holds 310,000 or so clones, roughly 11% seen once. Sequenced material: naive CD4+ T cells from blood. The receptors were gathered from a woman in her twenties or thirties in good health.

The chain combines TRBV9 with TRBJ2-7, with 10 bases aligning to TRBD2. Looked up from germline, CDR1 is SGDLS and CDR2 is YYNGEE. V shed 0 bases and J 9 bases; nucleotides not matched to a gene: 6. The CDR3 runs to 14 residues. CDR3 sequence (DNA): TGTGCCAGCAGCGTAGGGAGCGGGAGGGCCGGGCAGTACTTC. This codes for CASSVGSGRAGQYF.

The V and J genes are TRBV23-1 and TRBJ2-5, with a tentative D call TRBD1 (6 bases). TRBV23-1 is an ORF; its function is uncertain. The CDR3 covers 17 residues. V was cut by 5 bases and J by 5 bases, with 24 bases left in between. Here the CDR3 DNA reads TGCGCCAGCAGTTCTTCACAAGGGATGGGACAAAGGGAGACCCAGTACTTC. Translating gives CASSSSQGMGQRETQYF.

The chain employs TRBV7-8 and TRBJ2-7, with 8 bases that match TRBD2. V shed 1 base and J 6 bases; nucleotides not matched to a gene: 2. Germline CDR1 is SGHVS and CDR2 is FQNEAQ. There are 13 residues in the CDR3. The CDR3 region is CASSLGLAGEQYF. The DNA of the CDR3 is TGTGCCAGCAGCTTAGGGCTAGCGGGCGAGCAGTACTTC.

DNA for the CDR3: TGTGCCAGCTCCGGGACTTTAAACACCGGGGAGCTGTTTTTT. Encoded protein: CASSGTLNTGELFF. The chain employs TRBV9 and TRBJ2-2; TRBD2 might be the D (6 bases). The CDR3 sequence is 14 residues long. V gave up 7 bases and J gave up 2 bases, with 12 bases separating them. Germline V gene data show CDR1 as SGDLS and CDR2 as YYNGEE.

The chain combines TRBV7-2 with TRBJ1-2; the D gene is possibly TRBD1 (5 bases). Germline assignment: CDR1 SGHTA and CDR2 FQGNSA. The V gene lost 5 bases and the J gene lost 4 bases, with 8 bases spanning the gap. The CDR3 loop spans 12 amino acids. The chain's CDR3 is CASSKGLYGYTF. The CDR3, as DNA: TGTGCCAGCAGCAAGGGACTCTATGGCTACACCTTC.

The chain recombines TRBV29-1 with TRBJ2-7; TRBD1 might be the D (6 bases). Germline CDR1 and CDR2: SQVTM and ANQGSEA. The length of the CDR3 is 14 residues. The germline V and J ends were trimmed by 1 base and 3 bases, with 13 bases remaining between them. CDR3 DNA: TGCAGCGTTGAAGGAGGGCAGGGGTACTACGAGCAGTACTTC. Its translation: CSVEGGQGYYEQYF.

The J gene is TRBJ1-5, the V gene TRBV6-5; 8 bases are shared with TRBD1. V gave up 6 bases and J gave up 4 bases; unmatched junction bases: 5. The germline V gene has CDR1 MNHEY and CDR2 SVGAGI. The length of the CDR3 is 14 residues. In DNA, the CDR3 is TGTGCCAGCAGCGCGACAGGGGCAAATCAGCCCCAGCATTTT. Translating it yields CASSATGANQPQHF.

The chain combines TRBV10-3 with TRBJ2-1, with TRBD1 matching over 9 bases. The germline V gene encodes CDR1 ENHRY and CDR2 SYGVKD. The J segment lost 3 bases and the V segment lost 2 bases, leaving 5 bases of the junction unmatched. CDR3 length equals 16 residues. CDR3 amino acids: CAISEEGTGNYNEQFF. The CDR3 DNA follows: TGTGCCATCAGTGAGGAAGGGACAGGGAACTACAATGAGCAGTTCTTC.

The chain uses TRBV28 and TRBJ1-2; TRBD1 is a possible D gene (5 bases). The CDR3 totals 15 residues. Germline V gene data show CDR1 as MDHEN and CDR2 as SYDVKM. Trimming removed 7 bases from V and 8 bases from J, with 23 bases in between. DNA for the CDR3: TGTGCCAGCACCTTTAGCAGGGCCTCAGCGAGAGGCTACACCTTC. Translating it yields CASTFSRASARGYTF.

This clone was seen a few times. The gene calls are TRBV19 and TRBJ2-1, with TRBD1 as a possible D gene (6 bases). Germline lookup yields CDR1 LNHDA and CDR2 SQIVND (reference sequence). The length of the CDR3 is 18 residues. V lost 0 bases and J 2 bases, leaving 17 bases between the germline ends. The CDR3 is CASSIDNSGTRTYNEQFF. The CDR3 region has the DNA TGTGCCAGTAGTATAGATAATTCCGGGACACGTACCTACAATGAGCAGTTCTTC.

This clone was seen only a few times. The chain carries TRBV5-1 and TRBJ2-1; 7 bases line up with TRBD2. The V and J ends lost 3 bases and 5 bases, in that order; junction bases with no gene match: 5. This CDR3 has 14 residues. Germline V gene lookup returns CDR1 SGHRS and CDR2 YFSETQ. CDR3 sequence (DNA): TGCGCCAGCAGCTCACTAGCGTTAGACAATGAGCAGTTCTTC. It encodes CASSSLALDNEQFF.

There are a few counts of this clone. The chain uses TRBV30 and TRBJ2-1; D is perhaps TRBD2 (6 bases). V was clipped by 1 base and J by 4 bases, with 8 bases between them. CDR1 is GTSNPN, CDR2 SVGIG, per germline (reference sequence). The CDR3 spans 13 residues. CDR3: CAWSGLGYNEQFF. The DNA of the CDR3 is TGTGCCTGGAGTGGACTAGGATACAATGAGCAGTTCTTC.

This clone was counted a single time. J is TRBJ1-2 and V is TRBV9; tentatively, D is TRBD1 (5 bases). Trimming took 0 bases from V and 8 from J, leaving 20 bases between them. Germline assignment: CDR1 SGDLS and CDR2 YYNGEE. This CDR3 is 16 amino acids long. CDR3 sequence: CASSVDHPGRASGYTF. Here the CDR3 DNA reads TGTGCCAGCAGCGTAGATCACCCAGGGAGGGCCTCCGGCTACACCTTC.

J is TRBJ2-1 and V is TRBV7-6, with D maybe TRBD2 (5 bases). V was shortened by 1 base and J by 4 bases, with 8 bases between the two germline ends. The CDR3 runs to 14 residues. Germline V gene sequence: CDR1 SGHVS, CDR2 FNYEAQ. The CDR3 coding sequence is TGTGCCAGCAGCTTAGGGCGGGTGTACAATGAGCAGTTCTTC. This gives the protein CASSLGRVYNEQFF. The full variable domain, rest sourced from reference TRBV7-6 and TRBJ2-1, is GAGVSQSPRYKVTKRGQDVALRCDPISGHVSLYWYRQALGQGPEFLTYFNYEAQQDKSGLPNDRFSAERPEGSISTLTIQRTEQRDSAMYRCASSLGRVYNEQFFGPGTRLTVL.

This clone has more than one count but fewer than ten. This sequence joins TRBV7-2 and TRBJ2-3, with 12 bases fitting TRBD2. The ends lost 9 bases at V and 4 bases at J; junction bases unmatched: 8. The CDR3 length is 15 residues. Per germline, CDR1 SGHTA and CDR2 FQGNSA. CDR3 loop: CASQTSGSRPDTQYF. The DNA of the CDR3 is TGTGCCAGTCAGACTAGCGGGAGTCGCCCAGATACGCAGTATTTT. The full variable domain, rest sourced from reference TRBV7-2 and TRBJ2-3, is GAGVSQSPSNKVTEKGKDVELRCDPISGHTALYWYRQSLGQGLEFLIYFQGNSAPDKSGLPSDRFSAERTGGSVSTLTIQRTQQEDSAVYLCASQTSGSRPDTQYFGPGTRLTVL.

The chain is built from TRBV6-4 and TRBJ2-7, with 14 positions matching TRBD2. Germline V gene lookup returns CDR1 MRHNA and CDR2 SNTAGT. The CDR3 has 16 amino acids. The junction had 6 bases not matched to a gene; V was cut back by 6 bases and J by 2 bases. CDR3 region: CASSETSGRDTYEQYF. The CDR3 nucleotides are TGTGCCAGCAGCGAGACTAGCGGGAGGGATACCTACGAGCAGTACTTC.

This clone was seen only a few times. The chain is built from TRBV7-9 and TRBJ1-2; 7 bases map to TRBD1. The CDR3 totals 15 residues. With 3 bases clipped from V and 8 bases from J, the junction kept 12 bases outside the gene matches. The germline V gene has CDR1 SEHNR and CDR2 FQNEAQ (reference sequence). CDR3 nucleotide sequence: TGTGCCAGCAGCTTTGACGAGGGGGCAATTGAGGGCTACACCTTC. Its protein product is CASSFDEGAIEGYTF. Filled out from reference TRBV7-9 and TRBJ1-2, the complete variable domain reads DTGVSQNPRHKITKRGQNVTFRCDPISEHNRLYWYRQTLGQGPEFLTYFQNEAQLEKSRLLSDRFSAERPKGSFSTLEIQRTEQGDSAMYLCASSFDEGAIEGYTFGSGTRLTVV.

The chain recombines TRBV30 with TRBJ2-4, with 9 bases lining up with TRBD1. Losses at the gene ends were 5 bases for V and 6 bases for J; bases not matched to a gene: 8. The CDR3 covers 14 residues. Germline V lookup: CDR1 GTSNPN, CDR2 SVGIG (reference sequence). The CDR3 spells CAWETGGFGNIQYF. CDR3 DNA: TGTGCCTGGGAGACAGGGGGTTTCGGAAACATTCAGTACTTC.

This clone was seen a few times. The gene calls are TRBV7-2 and TRBJ2-3; maybe TRBD2 (6 bases). V was clipped by 10 bases and J by 2 bases, with 13 bases between them. This CDR3 region has 13 residues. Germline assignment: CDR1 SGHTA and CDR2 FQGNSA. As DNA, the CDR3 is TGTGCCACCCAGTCGCGGGACACAGATACGCAGTATTTT. Encoded protein: CATQSRDTDTQYF.

The chain joins TRBV10-3 to TRBJ2-1; 9 positions agree with TRBD2. With 4 bases clipped from V and 5 bases from J, the junction kept 6 bases outside the gene matches. This CDR3 region has 15 residues. Germline V CDR1 and CDR2: ENHRY, SYGVKD. CDR3 amino acids: CAISGWSSGDNEQFF. The CDR3, as DNA: TGTGCCATCAGTGGTTGGTCTAGCGGGGACAATGAGCAGTTCTTC.

This rearrangement joins TRBV7-3 to TRBJ2-1, with D uncertain. Germline CDR1 SGHTA, CDR2 FQGTGA. Trimming removed 4 bases from V and 7 bases from J, with 11 bases in between. The CDR3 length is 13 residues. This chain's CDR3 is CASSSLSTNEQFF. Here the CDR3 DNA reads TGTGCCAGCAGCTCCTTATCGACTAATGAGCAGTTCTTC.

This chain joins TRBV28 and TRBJ2-7, with TRBD1 as a possible D gene (5 bases). The V and J ends lost 3 bases and 5 bases respectively, with 11 bases between them. CDR1 is MDHEN and CDR2 is SYDVKM in the germline V gene. The CDR3 is made up of 13 amino acids. As DNA, the CDR3 is TGTGCCAGCAGTTTGGTGCAGGGCGACGAGCAGTACTTC. It encodes CASSLVQGDEQYF.

Comment on this clone: Relative to the germline gene, one junction end is altered; a read error may explain this. V gene TRBV7-7 combines with J gene TRBJ2-1; TRBD1 is a possible D gene (6 bases). CDR1 and CDR2 (germline): SSHAT, FNYEAQ (reference sequence). The CDR3 length is 13 residues. The CDR3 DNA is TGTGCTAGCAGCCTATTAGGGGGTAATGAGCAGTTCTTC. Protein: CASSLLGGNEQFF.

This clone was counted many times. This sequence joins TRBV9 and TRBJ2-1; the match to TRBD2 covers 8 bases. Germline CDR1 SGDLS, CDR2 YYNGEE. CDR3 size: 14 residues. Trimming took 2 bases from V and 8 from J; bases not matched to a gene: 6. The CDR3 DNA is TGTGCCAGCAGCGTCCGGGAGGGCCGGGATGAGCAGTTCTTC. Its protein product is CASSVREGRDEQFF.

The chain uses TRBV11-2 and TRBJ2-5; D is ambiguous. Germline CDR1 is SGHAT and CDR2 is FQNNGV. This CDR3 is 16 amino acids long. V was cut by 0 bases and J by 4 bases, with 15 bases left in between. This chain's CDR3 is CASSLDPSGLLETQYF. DNA for the CDR3: TGTGCCAGCAGCTTAGATCCTAGTGGATTGTTAGAGACCCAGTACTTC.

This clone was counted only a few times. The chain uses TRBV28 and TRBJ2-3; possibly TRBD1 for D (5 bases). The CDR3 runs to 13 residues. CDR1 and CDR2 from the germline V gene are MDHEN and SYDVKM. V lost 6 bases and J lost 10, with 17 bases in between. CDR3 nucleotide sequence: TGTGCCAGCAGAATGTTCGAAGACAGTCCGCAGTATTTT. This translates into CASRMFEDSPQYF.